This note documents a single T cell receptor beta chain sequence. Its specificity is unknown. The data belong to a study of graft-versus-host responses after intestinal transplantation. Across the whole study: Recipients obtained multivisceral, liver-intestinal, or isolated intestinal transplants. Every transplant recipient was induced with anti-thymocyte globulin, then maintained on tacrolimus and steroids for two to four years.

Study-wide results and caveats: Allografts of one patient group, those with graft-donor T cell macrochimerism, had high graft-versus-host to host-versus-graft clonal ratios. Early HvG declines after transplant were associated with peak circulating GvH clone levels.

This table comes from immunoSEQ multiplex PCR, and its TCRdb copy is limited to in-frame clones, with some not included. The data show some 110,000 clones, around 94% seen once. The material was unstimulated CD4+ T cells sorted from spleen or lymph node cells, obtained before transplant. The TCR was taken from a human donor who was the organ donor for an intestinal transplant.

The CDR3 sequence: CASSLSTGAYGYTF. CDR3 sequence (DNA): TGTGCCAGCAGTTTATCGACAGGGGCCTATGGCTACACCTTC. The chain couples TRBV28 to TRBJ1-2; 8 nucleotides align to TRBD1. CDR1 is MDHEN and CDR2 is SYDVKM in the germline V gene. The length of the CDR3 is 14 residues. Trimming removed 1 base from V and 4 bases from J; junction bases left unmatched: 2.